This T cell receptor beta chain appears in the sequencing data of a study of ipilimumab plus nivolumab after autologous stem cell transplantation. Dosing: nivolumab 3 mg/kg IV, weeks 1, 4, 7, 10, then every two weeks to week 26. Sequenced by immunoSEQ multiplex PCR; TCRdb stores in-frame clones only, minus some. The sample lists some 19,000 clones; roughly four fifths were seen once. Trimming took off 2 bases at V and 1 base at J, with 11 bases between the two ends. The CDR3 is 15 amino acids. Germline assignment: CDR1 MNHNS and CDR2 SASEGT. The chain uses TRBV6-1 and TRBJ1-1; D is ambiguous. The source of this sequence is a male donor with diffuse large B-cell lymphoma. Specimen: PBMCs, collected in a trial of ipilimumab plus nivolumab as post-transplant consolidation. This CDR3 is CASSETHAANTEAFF. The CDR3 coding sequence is TGTGCCAGCAGTGAAACCCATGCAGCGAACACTGAAGCTTTCTTT.